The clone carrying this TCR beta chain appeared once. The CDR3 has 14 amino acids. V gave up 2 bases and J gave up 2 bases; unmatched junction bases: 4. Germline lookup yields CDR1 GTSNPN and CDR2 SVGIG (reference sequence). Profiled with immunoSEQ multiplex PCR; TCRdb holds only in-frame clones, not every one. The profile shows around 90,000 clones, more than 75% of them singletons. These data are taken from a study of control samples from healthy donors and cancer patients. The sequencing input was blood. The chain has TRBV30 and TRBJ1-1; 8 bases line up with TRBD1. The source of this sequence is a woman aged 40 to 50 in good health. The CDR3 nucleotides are TGTGCCTGGAGTTTATCAGGGGGCAACACTGAAGCTTTCTTT. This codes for CAWSLSGGNTEAFF.